Following are 27 T cell receptor beta chains from one sample sequenced in a study of T cell responses to AZD1222 COVID-19 vaccine. This table comes from immunoSEQ multiplex PCR, and its TCRdb copy is limited to in-frame clones, with some not included. The sample consists of 140,000 or so clones, 90% to 95% of them appearing once. Material: peripheral blood, obtained after recovery from COVID-19. The receptors come from an adult who had recovered from COVID-19.

The CDR3 bases are TGCGCCAGCAGTGAATCGCGAGGGCCCGGATTTCCGTACGAGCAGTACTTC. Its protein product is CASSESRGPGFPYEQYF. The rearrangement uses TRBV10-2 and TRBJ2-7, with D possibly being TRBD2 (5 bases). V lost 3 bases and J 4 bases, leaving 22 bases between the germline ends. Germline-derived CDR1 and CDR2 are WSHSY and SAAADI. The CDR3 is made up of 17 amino acids.

Here the CDR3 reads CASSSNRGPGEKLFF. The CDR3 coding sequence is TGTGCCAGCAGCTCCAACAGGGGGCCGGGGGAAAAACTGTTTTTT. The chain uses TRBV5-4 and TRBJ1-4; 9 bases agree with TRBD1. Germline loops: CDR1 SGHNT, CDR2 YYREEE (reference sequence). The CDR3 consists of 15 residues. The trim removed 3 bases at V and 8 bases at J, leaving 8 bases unmatched.

This chain connects TRBV28 to TRBJ1-6, with D tentatively TRBD1 (6 bases). The CDR3 consists of 13 residues. Germline V CDR1 and CDR2: MDHEN, SYDVKM. Trimming removed 7 bases from V and 14 bases from J, with 18 bases in between. For the CDR3, the DNA is TGTGCCAGCACAGGGGTCGGCCTGACAACCCTCCACTTT. This gives the protein CASTGVGLTTLHF.

This sequence joins TRBV27 and TRBJ1-5; TRBD1 might be the D (6 bases). Germline lookup yields CDR1 MNHEY and CDR2 SMNVEV (reference sequence). This CDR3 has 16 amino acids. The ends were cut back, 0 bases at V and 7 bases at J, with 16 bases in the middle. The DNA for the CDR3 is TGTGCCAGCAGTTTATCTCCCCAGGGGCTGCGGCAGCCCCAGCATTTT. It is translated as CASSLSPQGLRQPQHF.

This sequence joins TRBV27 and TRBJ1-2, with a tentative D call TRBD1 (6 bases). V lost 2 bases, J lost 6 bases, and 13 bases lay in between. This CDR3 region has 14 residues. The germline V gene encodes CDR1 MNHEY and CDR2 SMNVEV (reference sequence). CDR3 in amino acids: CASSLVRGADGYTF. Written as DNA, the CDR3 is TGTGCCAGCAGTTTAGTACGGGGGGCCGATGGCTACACCTTC.

This rearrangement joins TRBV4-1 to TRBJ1-2; no clear D. The ends were cut back, 1 base at V and 2 bases at J, with 8 bases in the middle. The CDR3 extends over 14 amino acids. From germline, CDR1 is MGHRA and CDR2 YSYEKL. The CDR3 is CASSQGRINYGYTF. The DNA for the CDR3 is TGCGCCAGCAGCCAAGGACGGATAAACTATGGCTACACCTTC.

The genes are TRBV7-9 and TRBJ1-1, with D unresolved. CDR3 size: 14 residues. Trimming shortened V by 5 bases and J by 7 bases, and 17 bases separated the two germline ends. From germline, CDR1 is SEHNR and CDR2 FQNEAQ (reference sequence). The chain's CDR3 is CASSPLISSGEAFF. Here the CDR3 DNA reads TGTGCCAGCAGCCCCCTTATAAGCTCCGGTGAAGCTTTCTTT.

This rearrangement joins TRBV28 to TRBJ2-3; 9 nucleotides align to TRBD1. Per the germline V gene, CDR1 is MDHEN and CDR2 is SYDVKM. J gave up 5 bases and V 3 bases, and 6 bases lay outside the gene matches. The CDR3 sequence is 15 residues long. DNA for the CDR3: TGTGCCAGCAGTTTGGGGACAGGGCACAGAGATACGCAGTATTTT. It specifies CASSLGTGHRDTQYF.

The chain combines TRBV6-5 with TRBJ1-4; D is undetermined. Trimming pared 5 bases from V and 7 bases from J, leaving 14 bases between. Germline V gene sequence: CDR1 MNHEY, CDR2 SVGAGI. The CDR3 spans 14 residues. DNA of the CDR3: TGTGCCAGCAGTCGGTGGGAGGAGGGTGAAAAACTGTTTTTT. Amino acids: CASSRWEEGEKLFF.

This chain links TRBV5-1 with TRBJ2-1; TRBD2 agrees at 14 bases. Trimming at V came to 4 bases and at J to 8 bases, leaving 8 bases not matched to a gene. This CDR3 has 16 residues. Germline lookup yields CDR1 SGHRS and CDR2 YFSETQ. The CDR3 loop reads CASSLRTSGRSDEQFF. The CDR3 DNA reads as TGCGCCAGCAGCCTACGGACTAGCGGGAGGAGCGATGAGCAGTTCTTC.

This chain uses TRBV6-5 with TRBJ2-7; perhaps TRBD2 as D (6 bases). The CDR3 spans 13 residues. Trimming removed 7 bases at V and 3 bases at J, with 13 bases between. Germline assignment: CDR1 MNHEY and CDR2 SVGAGI. The DNA of the CDR3 is TGTGCCAGCAACTCGGATAGCGGCTACGAGCAGTACTTC. Translation gives CASNSDSGYEQYF.

The J gene is TRBJ2-5, the V gene TRBV29-1; D unresolved. The CDR3 consists of 11 residues. Germline loops: CDR1 SQVTM, CDR2 ANQGSEA. V lost 3 bases to trimming and J lost 5 bases, with 7 bases between them. The CDR3 sequence: CSVDDGETQYF. In nucleotides, the CDR3 is TGCAGCGTTGATGACGGGGAGACCCAGTACTTC.

The chain employs TRBV10-3 and TRBJ2-2; D may be TRBD1 (6 bases). V lost 5 bases to trimming and J lost 4 bases, with 17 bases between them. Germline lookup yields CDR1 ENHRY and CDR2 SYGVKD. This CDR3 spans 16 amino acids. The CDR3 bases are TGTGCCATCAGTTCCAGGGACAACACGGGCACCGGGGAGCTGTTTTTT. This encodes CAISSRDNTGTGELFF.

The rearrangement uses TRBV7-3 and TRBJ2-3; TRBD2 agrees at 10 bases. The CDR3 has 16 residues. Germline V lookup: CDR1 SGHTA, CDR2 FQGTGA. Unmatched junction bases numbered 4, after V lost 4 bases and J lost 0 bases. The CDR3 sequence is CASSSFSGGSTDTQYF. CDR3 nucleotides: TGTGCCAGCAGCTCCTTTAGCGGGGGGAGCACAGATACGCAGTATTTT. The whole variable domain, remainder taken from reference TRBV7-3 and TRBJ2-3, is GAGVSQTPSNKVTEKGKYVELRCDPISGHTALYWYRQSLGQGPEFLIYFQGTGAADDSGLPNDRFFAVRPEGSVSTLKIQRTERGDSAVYLCASSSFSGGSTDTQYFGPGTRLTVL.

The CDR3 reads CASSLGTGQGTKNIQYF. The CDR3 DNA follows: TGTGCCAGCAGCTTGGGGACAGGGCAGGGAACCAAAAACATTCAGTACTTC. V usage is TRBV13 and J usage is TRBJ2-4; 9 bases fit TRBD1. Germline V gene data show CDR1 as PRHDT and CDR2 as FYEKMQ (reference sequence). The trim removed 3 bases at V and 2 bases at J, leaving 8 bases unmatched. This CDR3 has 17 amino acids.

This clone appeared once. The chain combines TRBV5-6 with TRBJ1-2, with D possibly TRBD1 on 5 matching bases. This CDR3 spans 13 amino acids. Germline values: CDR1 SGHDT, CDR2 YYEEEE. The germline V and J ends were trimmed by 2 bases and 6 bases, with 11 bases remaining between them. CDR3 sequence reads: CASSLNPGDGYTF. CDR3 bases: TGTGCCAGCAGCTTAAATCCGGGGGATGGCTACACCTTC.

This clone has a handful of counts. The J gene is TRBJ2-2, the V gene TRBV9, with unresolved D. Trimming cost V 4 bases and J 3 bases, with 13 bases left between them. This CDR3 contains 15 residues. Germline CDR1 is SGDLS and CDR2 is YYNGEE. The CDR3 DNA reads TGTGCCAGCAGCCCTCAGTACGGGCACACCGGGGAGCTGTTTTTT. Protein product: CASSPQYGHTGELFF. Supplemented by reference TRBV9 and TRBJ2-2, the full variable domain reads DSGVTQTPKHLITATGQRVTLRCSPRSGDLSVYWYQQSLDQGLQFLIQYYNGEERAKGNILERFSAQQFPDLHSELNLSSLELGDSALYFCASSPQYGHTGELFFGEGSRLTVL.

V usage is TRBV4-1 and J usage is TRBJ1-3, with D possibly matching TRBD1 (5 bases). Germline V CDR1 and CDR2: MGHRA, YSYEKL. V was cut by 2 bases and J by 4 bases, with 18 bases left in between. The CDR3 is 17 amino acids. The CDR3 DNA reads TGCGCCAGCAGCCAATCCGGGGGGGGGTCCTACGGAAACACCATATATTTT. It specifies CASSQSGGGSYGNTIYF.

V gene TRBV29-1 combines with J gene TRBJ2-2; unclear D gene. CDR3 length: 12 residues. In germline, CDR1 is SQVTM, CDR2 ANQGSEA. Deletions cut 4 bases from V and 6 bases from J, with 9 bases between. For the CDR3, the DNA is TGCAGCGTTGGAGGCAGTTCCGGGGAGCTGTTTTTT. Its translation is CSVGGSSGELFF.

The chain couples TRBV19 to TRBJ1-3, with 8 bases identical to TRBD1. CDR1 LNHDA and CDR2 SQIVND come from the germline V gene (reference sequence). The V segment lost 6 bases and the J segment 0 bases; nucleotides outside the gene matches: 10. This CDR3 region has 17 residues. CDR3 sequence: CASSPGQGQSSGNTIYF. CDR3 nucleotide sequence: TGTGCCAGTAGCCCCGGACAGGGCCAGAGCTCTGGAAACACCATATATTTT.

The chain couples TRBV5-4 to TRBJ2-7; TRBD2 agrees at 10 bases. The germline V gene has CDR1 SGHNT and CDR2 YYREEE (reference sequence). Unmatched junction bases numbered 6, after V lost 1 base and J lost 5 bases. The CDR3 is 15 residues long. The CDR3 spells CASSLRAGGPHEQYF. The CDR3 coding sequence is TGTGCCAGCAGCTTGAGAGCGGGAGGGCCTCACGAGCAGTACTTC.

The genes are TRBV5-1 and TRBJ2-5; TRBD2 might be the D (5 bases). Germline V CDR1 and CDR2: SGHRS, YFSETQ. Trimming removed 0 bases at V and 1 base at J, with 10 bases between. The CDR3 has 15 residues. DNA of the CDR3: TGCGCCAGCAGCTTGGGGTCCACTAGCCAAGAGACCCAGTACTTC. Translating gives CASSLGSTSQETQYF.

V usage is TRBV7-9 and J usage is TRBJ1-1, with D possibly TRBD1 on 6 matching bases. CDR1 SEHNR and CDR2 FQNEAQ come from the germline V gene (reference sequence). The CDR3 extends over 15 amino acids. V was cut by 5 bases and J by 6 bases, with 19 bases left in between. As DNA, the CDR3 is TGTGCCAGCAGCCAGACGACAGGCATGGGTTCTGAAGCTTTCTTT. The encoded protein is CASSQTTGMGSEAFF.

This clone was found once. The gene calls are TRBV6-4 and TRBJ1-5; D not certain. This CDR3 has 15 residues. Looked up from germline, CDR1 is MRHNA and CDR2 is SNTAGT. Trimming took 6 bases from V and 3 from J, leaving 15 bases between them. CDR3 residues: CASSREGGPNQPQHF. DNA of the CDR3: TGTGCCAGCAGCAGAGAAGGAGGCCCCAATCAGCCCCAGCATTTT.

The V and J genes are TRBV4-1 and TRBJ2-7; 7 bases line up with TRBD1. The V and J ends lost 2 bases and 2 bases, in that order; junction bases with no gene match: 9. CDR1 MGHRA and CDR2 YSYEKL come from the germline V gene. CDR3 length: 16 amino acids. The CDR3 loop reads CASSQRPGTVAYEQYF. The CDR3 nucleotides read TGCGCCAGCAGCCAAAGGCCCGGGACAGTAGCCTACGAGCAGTACTTC.

The chain is built from TRBV29-1 and TRBJ1-4; D is ambiguous. From germline, CDR1 is SQVTM and CDR2 ANQGSEA. CDR3 size: 13 residues. V was clipped by 8 bases and J by 0 bases, with 10 bases between them. The CDR3 region has the DNA TGCAGCTCCCTAGGGCCAACTAATGAAAAACTGTTTTTT. This encodes CSSLGPTNEKLFF.

The chain uses TRBV11-2 and TRBJ1-2; possible D gene TRBD1, 6 bases. V lost 5 bases and J lost 4, with 17 bases in between. This CDR3 comprises 15 residues. Looked up from germline, CDR1 is SGHAT and CDR2 is FQNNGV. Here the CDR3 reads CASSLGSRGSYGYTF. CDR3 DNA: TGTGCCAGCAGCCTAGGATCCAGGGGATCCTATGGCTACACCTTC. Full variable domain (outside the CDR3, taken from reference TRBV11-2 and TRBJ1-2): EAGVAQSPRYKIIEKRQSVAFWCNPISGHATLYWYQQILGQGPKLLIQFQNNGVVDDSQLPKDRFSAERLKGVDSTLKIQPAKLEDSAVYLCASSLGSRGSYGYTFGSGTRLTVV.